The present T cell receptor beta chain was sequenced within a study of blood T cell repertoires in COVID-19. This CDR3 spans 12 amino acids. From germline, CDR1 is GTSNPN and CDR2 SVGIG (reference sequence). Trimming removed 7 bases from V and 3 bases from J, with 12 bases in between. Data came from immunoSEQ multiplex PCR; TCRdb stores just in-frame clones and leaves some out. The table lists 300,000 or so clones, about nine tenths of them singletons. Specimen: peripheral blood. The V and J genes are TRBV30 and TRBJ1-1; D might be TRBD1 (5 bases). The source of this sequence is a woman in her thirties with COVID-19, enrolled during active disease. The CDR3 region has the DNA TGTGCCTTGAGGGGAGTCGACACTGAAGCTTTCTTT. Encoded protein: CALRGVDTEAFF.